The 6 T cell receptor beta chains in this list originate from one sample, sequenced in a study of cytomegalovirus exposure and HLA in healthy donors. In the PCR, 60 Vbeta and 13 Jbeta primers were used. Method: immunoSEQ multiplex PCR; TCRdb's copy keeps in-frame clones and lacks some. The table includes some 180,000 clones, roughly three quarters detected once. Sequencing input: PBMCs. All receptors come from a male donor in good health and CMV-seronegative.

The rearrangement links TRBV27 to TRBJ2-1, with 10 bases matching TRBD2. The CDR3 runs 15 residues. The ends lost 3 bases at V and 7 bases at J; junction bases unmatched: 6. Germline V gene sequence: CDR1 MNHEY, CDR2 SMNVEV (reference sequence). CDR3 sequence (DNA): TGTGCCAGCAGTTTCTCTAGCGGGAGTTATAATGAGCAGTTCTTC. Translation: CASSFSSGSYNEQFF.

V usage is TRBV28 and J usage is TRBJ2-3; 11 nucleotides match TRBD2. CDR3 length equals 14 residues. The V and J ends lost 8 bases and 3 bases, in that order; junction bases with no gene match: 4. The germline gives CDR1 MDHEN, CDR2 SYDVKM. The CDR3 DNA reads as TGTGCCAGCGCTAGCGGGAGGCCTACAGATACGCAGTATTTT. Translated, it gives CASASGRPTDTQYF.

V and J are TRBV28 and TRBJ2-5; D possibly corresponds to TRBD2 (6 bases). Judging by the DNA end, TRBJ2-7 fits better; the J call may be wrong. The germline CDR1 and CDR2 sequences are MDHEN and SYDVKM. The CDR3 totals 16 residues. The CDR3: CASSSPVAGSSYEQYF. The CDR3 DNA sequence: TGTGCCAGCAGTTCCCCCGTTGCCGGGAGCTCCTACGAGCAGTACTTC.

The chain couples TRBV6-5 to TRBJ1-2; 8 bases agree with TRBD1. With 6 bases clipped from V and 9 bases from J, the junction kept 9 bases outside the gene matches. The germline CDR1 and CDR2 sequences are MNHEY and SVGAGI. CDR3 size: 13 residues. The DNA of the CDR3 is TGTGCCAGCAGGCAAGACAGGGGTTTTAGCTACACCTTC. Amino acid sequence: CASRQDRGFSYTF.

This clone was seen more than once but under ten times. This rearrangement joins TRBV6-1 to TRBJ2-2, with D maybe TRBD1 (6 bases). CDR1 and CDR2 from the germline V gene are MNHNS and SASEGT. This CDR3 contains 15 residues. Trimming left V 1 base short and J 0 bases short, with 6 bases between. The CDR3 spells CASSEDRANTGELFF. As DNA, the CDR3 is TGTGCCAGCAGTGAAGACAGGGCGAACACCGGGGAGCTGTTTTTT.

This chain connects TRBV6-5 to TRBJ2-7; a possible D gene is TRBD2 (7 bases). There are 15 residues in the CDR3. Germline CDR1 is MNHEY and CDR2 is SVGAGI. Trimming took off 2 bases at V and 2 bases at J, with 13 bases between the two ends. CDR3 DNA sequence: TGTGCCAGCAGTTACCGAGGGGGGGGCCCCTACGAGCAGTACTTC. Translating it yields CASSYRGGGPYEQYF.